The following is a T cell receptor (beta chain) sequence with its context. The sample is drawn from a study of blood T cell repertoires in COVID-19. This CDR3 has 15 amino acids. Germline assignment: CDR1 KGHDR and CDR2 SFDVKD. Trimming removed 4 bases from V and 6 bases from J; junction bases left unmatched: 6. Some clones are missing from TCRdb's copy, which holds only in-frame ones; the method was immunoSEQ multiplex PCR. The sample records roughly 500,000 clones, roughly 89% being singletons. The sequenced sample consisted of peripheral blood. The genes are TRBV24-1 and TRBJ2-7, with 12 bases aligning to TRBD2. The clonotype originates from a man between 18 and 35 years old with COVID-19, enrolled during active disease. The CDR3 loop reads CATSDPSGRASEQYF. CDR3 in DNA: TGTGCCACCAGTGACCCTAGCGGGAGGGCAAGCGAGCAGTACTTC.